Below are 12 T cell receptor beta chains sequenced from a single sample in a study of T cell repertoires in cytomegalovirus infection. TCRdb redid the calling of the reads with MiXCR, one entry per CDR3 protein. The table records more than 55,000 distinct CDR3 sequences, 20% of them present only once. These TCRs are of unknown antigen specificity. The specimen was CD8+ T cells from cultured PBMCs, collected from culture after CMV antigen stimulation. These receptors came from a human donor in good health (CMV status not recorded). Some clones in this sample may be carry-over from other donors' samples.

The chain uses TRBV27 and TRBJ1-2, with 7 bases that match TRBD1. The germline V gene has CDR1 MNHEY and CDR2 SMNVEV (reference sequence). This CDR3 comprises 18 residues. J lost 4 bases, V lost 0 bases, and 14 bases had no gene match. The DNA for the CDR3 is TGTGCCAGCAGTTTATCCCTCAAGGCCACGGACAGGACCTATGGCTACACCTTC. This sequence encodes CASSLSLKATDRTYGYTF.

The chain joins TRBV6-5 to TRBJ1-1, with D unclear. The CDR3 sequence is 15 residues long. Germline CDR1 MNHEY, CDR2 SVGAGI. The germline V and J ends were trimmed by 4 bases and 1 base, with 13 bases remaining between them. The CDR3 loop reads CASSFGPRGNTEAFF. CDR3 in DNA: TGTGCCAGCAGTTTCGGACCGCGTGGGAACACTGAAGCTTTCTTT.

The rearrangement links TRBV28 to TRBJ2-7; no firm D call. The CDR3 length is 12 residues. Trimming removed 1 base from V and 3 bases from J, with 4 bases in between. CDR1 is MDHEN and CDR2 is SYDVKM in the germline V gene. CDR3 nucleotides: TGTGCCAGCAGTTTATTGAGCTACGAGCAGTACTTC. Its protein product is CASSLLSYEQYF. The whole variable domain, filled in from reference TRBV28 and TRBJ2-7, reads DVKVTQSSRYLVKRTGEKVFLECVQDMDHENMFWYRQDPGLGLRLIYFSYDVKMKEKGDIPEGYSVSREKKERFSLILESASTNQTSMYLCASSLLSYEQYFGPGTRLTVT.

This clonotype was detected many times. J is TRBJ1-5 and V is TRBV11-2; perhaps TRBD1 as D (6 bases). V lost 7 bases and J 0 bases, leaving 13 bases between the germline ends. Germline loops: CDR1 SGHAT, CDR2 FQNNGV. CDR3 length: 15 residues. The CDR3 loop is CASTPDSYSNQPQHF. The CDR3 nucleotides are TGTGCCAGCACCCCGGACAGTTATAGCAATCAGCCCCAGCATTTT.

This clonotype was seen only a few times. The V gene is TRBV11-2, the J gene TRBJ2-1, with a possible D match to TRBD1 (6 bases). Germline V lookup: CDR1 SGHAT, CDR2 FQNNGV. The V gene lost 6 bases and the J gene lost 3 bases, with 12 bases spanning the gap. CDR3 length equals 14 residues. The CDR3 DNA is TGTGCCAGCAGTATCAGGGGTAACTACAATGAGCAGTTCTTC. Encoded protein: CASSIRGNYNEQFF.

The V and J genes are TRBV7-8 and TRBJ2-1; the D is unclear. V was pared by 5 bases and J by 1 base, with 9 bases between. CDR1 and CDR2 from the germline V gene are SGHVS and FQNEAQ. The CDR3 has 14 residues. This chain's CDR3 is CASSDLGSYNEQFF. CDR3 DNA: TGTGCCAGCAGCGATCTAGGATCCTACAATGAGCAGTTCTTC.

The chain couples TRBV7-6 to TRBJ2-5, with TRBD2 matching over 12 bases. Germline values: CDR1 SGHVS, CDR2 FNYEAQ. The length of the CDR3 is 17 residues. The trim removed 2 bases at V and 4 bases at J, leaving 8 bases unmatched. CDR3 in DNA: TGTGCCAGCAGCTTAATTTCTAGCGGGGGGGCTGGAGAGACCCAGTACTTC. This sequence encodes CASSLISSGGAGETQYF.

The chain couples TRBV20-1 to TRBJ2-7; TRBD2 matches at 13 bases. The germline V gene encodes CDR1 DFQATT and CDR2 SNEGSKA (reference sequence). CDR3 size: 14 residues. Trimming at V came to 6 bases and at J to 5 bases, leaving 7 bases not matched to a gene. As DNA, the CDR3 is TGCAGTGCAGGCGGGACTAGCGGGGTCCACGAGCAGTACTTC. Protein sequence: CSAGGTSGVHEQYF.

The table lists this clonotype with a few counts. The CDR3 is CASSLWAANNEKLFF. In DNA, the CDR3 is TGTGCCAGCAGTTTATGGGCAGCCAATAATGAAAAACTGTTTTTT. The rearrangement uses TRBV28 and TRBJ1-4; D is unresolved. The germline gives CDR1 MDHEN, CDR2 SYDVKM. CDR3 size: 15 residues. The V gene lost 0 bases and the J gene lost 4 bases, with 9 bases spanning the gap.

This rearrangement joins TRBV7-6 to TRBJ2-7, with 7 bases that match TRBD1. Trimming cost V 5 bases and J 5 bases; bases outside gene matches: 6. The CDR3 has 13 amino acids. CDR1 is SGHVS, CDR2 FNYEAQ, per germline. The CDR3 DNA reads TGTGCCAGCAGCCCATCGACAGGGAACGAGCAGTACTTC. This codes for CASSPSTGNEQYF.

The chain employs TRBV5-6 and TRBJ2-7; 9 bases map to TRBD1. Germline values: CDR1 SGHDT, CDR2 YYEEEE. V was pared by 4 bases and J by 4 bases, with 6 bases of the junction left unmatched. The CDR3 covers 14 residues. The CDR3 spells CASSRGTGWYEQYF. CDR3 nucleotides: TGTGCCAGCAGCCGTGGGACAGGGTGGTACGAGCAGTACTTC. The whole variable domain, remainder taken from reference TRBV5-6 and TRBJ2-7, is DAGVTQSPTHLIKTRGQQVTLRCSPKSGHDTVSWYQQALGQGPQFIFQYYEEEERQRGNFPDRFSGHQFPNYSSELNVNALLLGDSALYLCASSRGTGWYEQYFGPGTRLTVT.

This rearrangement joins TRBV29-1 to TRBJ1-2; no reliable D call. CDR3 length: 12 residues. V was shortened by 7 bases and J by 1 base, with 10 bases between the two germline ends. The germline V gene has CDR1 SQVTM and CDR2 ANQGSEA. The CDR3 sequence: CSASARNYGYTF. DNA for the CDR3: TGCAGCGCTTCGGCACGTAACTATGGCTACACCTTC.